Ten or more counts support the clone carrying this T cell receptor beta chain. Its antigen is unknown. Germline V gene sequence: CDR1 DFQATT, CDR2 SNEGSKA (reference sequence). The CDR3 consists of 12 residues. Trimming removed 1 base at V and 5 bases at J, with 8 bases between. This sample is part of a study of response to subunit inactivated influenza vaccine. Study-level points and caveats: With each seasonal influenza vaccination, the authors suggested, few new T cells are recruited.

TCRdb recomputed calls from the RT-PCR reads with MiXCR, one row per CDR3 protein. The data contain 650,000 to 800,000 distinct CDR3 sequences, roughly 18% of them singletons. The source of this sequence is a man aged 45-60 years who received an inactivated influenza vaccine. The sample consisted of PBMCs from blood, taken roughly 5 days after vaccination. This sequence joins TRBV20-1 and TRBJ2-5; D gene uncertain. CDR3: CSARVSGETQYF. CDR3 DNA sequence: TGCAGTGCTAGAGTTAGTGGGGAGACCCAGTACTTC.